A single sample gave rise to the 14 T cell receptor beta chains below, sequenced in a study of T-cell memory formation after mild COVID-19. TCRdb redid the calling of the 5' RACE reads with MiXCR, one entry per CDR3 protein. Counted here are 470,000 or so distinct CDR3 sequences, about 19% occurring once; the ten biggest clones make up approximately 8.1%. The sequenced sample was PBMCs or a T cell subset sorted from them (not recorded which). The receptors derive from an adult woman who had mild COVID-19 (a few samples of this study predate the infection). Cell type and time point are not known.

This sequence joins TRBV15 and TRBJ1-2; possible D gene TRBD1, 5 bases. The ends were cut back, 1 base at V and 5 bases at J, with 17 bases in the middle. Germline loops: CDR1 LNHNV, CDR2 YYDKDF (reference sequence). This CDR3 spans 16 amino acids. The CDR3 DNA follows: TGTGCCACCAGCAGAGGTTTGGGCACCGGGGGTTATGGCTACACCTTC. Translating gives CATSRGLGTGGYGYTF.

The rearrangement joins TRBV29-1 to TRBJ2-3; 10 nucleotides align to TRBD2. The V gene end was trimmed by 5 bases and the J gene end by 2 bases; junction bases not matched to a gene: 7. Germline V CDR1 and CDR2: SQVTM, ANQGSEA. The length of the CDR3 is 15 residues. The CDR3 protein is CSVYASGGLTDTQYF. The CDR3 DNA sequence: TGCAGCGTTTATGCTAGCGGGGGCCTCACAGATACGCAGTATTTT.

This chain uses TRBV20-1 with TRBJ2-3; 9 nucleotides match TRBD2. The CDR3 spans 16 residues. Germline trimming cut 1 base from V and 8 bases from J; bases unmatched to any gene: 13. Germline V CDR1 and CDR2: DFQATT, SNEGSKA (reference sequence). CDR3 in amino acids: CSARAPLREGPGTQYF. CDR3 DNA sequence: TGCAGTGCTAGAGCCCCCCTGCGGGAGGGCCCTGGTACGCAGTATTTT.

The CDR3 here is CASSTSGTTDTQYF. CDR3 DNA sequence: TGCGCCAGCAGCACTAGCGGAACCACAGATACGCAGTATTTT. The gene calls are TRBV5-1 and TRBJ2-3; 8 nucleotides match TRBD2. Germline CDR1 reads SGHRS; CDR2 reads YFSETQ. The CDR3 has 14 residues. V lost 4 bases and J lost 2; bases outside the gene matches: 3.

The genes are TRBV5-1 and TRBJ2-2; 11 bases match TRBD1. This CDR3 comprises 15 residues. Germline-derived CDR1 and CDR2 are SGHRS and YFSETQ. V was pared by 7 bases and J by 7 bases, with 9 bases of the junction left unmatched. CDR3 nucleotide sequence: TGCGCCAGCGGACGGGGGACAGGGGGAATCGGGGAGCTGTTTTTT. This gives the protein CASGRGTGGIGELFF.

The chain links TRBV6-4 to TRBJ2-2; D perhaps matches TRBD2 (6 bases). The CDR3 consists of 16 residues. Germline V gene lookup returns CDR1 MRHNA and CDR2 SNTAGT. V lost 3 bases and J lost 4, with 15 bases in between. CDR3 loop: CASSESAGKGTGELFF. As DNA, the CDR3 is TGTGCCAGCAGTGAAAGTGCGGGGAAGGGCACCGGGGAGCTGTTTTTT.

The gene calls are TRBV10-3 and TRBJ2-3, with TRBD2 matching over 8 bases. The CDR3 covers 14 residues. Germline CDR1 and CDR2: ENHRY and SYGVKD. Trimming at V came to 2 bases and at J to 4 bases, leaving 2 bases not matched to a gene. CDR3 region: CAISEDGGADTQYF. For the CDR3, the DNA is TGTGCCATCAGTGAGGACGGGGGGGCAGATACGCAGTATTTT.

The table lists this clonotype with many counts. The chain combines TRBV6-2 or TRBV6-3 with TRBJ2-5; maybe TRBD2 (6 bases). CDR1 and CDR2 from the germline V gene are MNHEY and SVGEGT. Trimming took off 2 bases at V and 4 bases at J, with 8 bases between the two ends. CDR3 length: 13 amino acids. The CDR3: CASSYLGGETQYF. Here the CDR3 DNA reads TGTGCCAGCAGTTACCTGGGGGGAGAGACCCAGTACTTC.

This clonotype was counted between two and nine times. The V and J genes are TRBV4-2 and TRBJ1-1; maybe TRBD1 (5 bases). Trimming pared 4 bases from V and 7 bases from J, leaving 10 bases between. The CDR3 consists of 12 residues. CDR1 is LGHNA and CDR2 is YNFKEQ in the germline V gene. The CDR3 DNA reads as TGTGCCAGCAGCCCCCCGGGGGGTGAAGCTTTCTTT. Its protein product is CASSPPGGEAFF.

The rearrangement joins TRBV20-1 to TRBJ2-7; 7 nucleotides line up with TRBD2. The CDR3 runs to 11 residues. CDR1 and CDR2 from the germline V gene are DFQATT and SNEGSKA (reference sequence). Trimming cost V 5 bases and J 9 bases; bases outside gene matches: 7. The CDR3 DNA is TGCAGTGCTCGAACCGGGACTACGCAGTACTTC. This gives the protein CSARTGTTQYF.

This clonotype occurred a few times. The V gene is TRBV6-5, the J gene TRBJ2-6; D ambiguous. The CDR3 extends over 17 amino acids. The V end was cut by 0 bases, the J end by 0 bases, with 9 bases between. Per the germline V gene, CDR1 is MNHEY and CDR2 is SVGAGI. CDR3 residues: CASSYSTPRSGANVLTF. The CDR3 DNA is TGTGCCAGCAGTTACTCGACACCCCGCTCTGGGGCCAACGTCCTGACTTTC.

This clonotype was recorded a few times. V usage is TRBV6-2 or TRBV6-3 and J usage is TRBJ2-7; 16 bases align to TRBD2. Germline trimming cut 0 bases from V and 3 bases from J; bases unmatched to any gene: 5. There are 18 residues in the CDR3. In germline, CDR1 is MNHEY, CDR2 SVGEGT. CDR3 DNA sequence: TGTGCCAGCAGTTACTCGGGACTAGCGGGGGGGCGTGTCTACGAGCAGTACTTC. This codes for CASSYSGLAGGRVYEQYF.

This clonotype has only a few counts. The chain carries TRBV3-1 and TRBJ2-3; 12 nucleotides align to TRBD2. With 4 bases clipped from V and 3 bases from J, the junction kept 5 bases outside the gene matches. The germline CDR1 and CDR2 sequences are LGHDT and YNNKEL (reference sequence). This CDR3 region has 16 residues. The CDR3 region is CASSPQTSGSTDTQYF. The CDR3 DNA reads TGTGCCAGCAGCCCGCAGACTAGCGGGAGTACAGATACGCAGTATTTT.

This clonotype was recorded a few times. J is TRBJ2-5 and V is TRBV6-5; D remains ambiguous. Germline CDR1 is MNHEY and CDR2 is SVGAGI. The V and J ends lost 0 bases and 7 bases respectively, with 9 bases between them. This CDR3 has 13 amino acids. CDR3 region: CASSYSDGVTQYF. CDR3 DNA sequence: TGTGCCAGCAGTTACTCTGATGGGGTGACCCAGTACTTC.